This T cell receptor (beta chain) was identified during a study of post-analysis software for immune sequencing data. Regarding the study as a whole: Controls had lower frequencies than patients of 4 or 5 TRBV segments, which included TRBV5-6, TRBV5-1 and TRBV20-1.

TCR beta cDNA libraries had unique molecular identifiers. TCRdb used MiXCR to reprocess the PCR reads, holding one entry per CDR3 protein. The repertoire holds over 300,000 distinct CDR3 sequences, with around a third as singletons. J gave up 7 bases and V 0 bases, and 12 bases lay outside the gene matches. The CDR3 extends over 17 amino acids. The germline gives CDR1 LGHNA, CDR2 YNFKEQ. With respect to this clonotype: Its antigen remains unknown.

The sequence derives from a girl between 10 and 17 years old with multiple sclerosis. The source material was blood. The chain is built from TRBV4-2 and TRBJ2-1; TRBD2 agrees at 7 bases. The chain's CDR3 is CASSQDSGSGGSNEQFF. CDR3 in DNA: TGTGCCAGCAGCCAAGATAGCGGCTCCGGGGGGAGTAATGAGCAGTTCTTC.